The next 3 T cell receptor beta chains were all read from a single sample in a study of identical twins. TCRdb re-derived calls from the 5' RACE reads in MiXCR, one entry per CDR3 protein. This table holds hundreds of thousands of distinct CDR3 sequences, 24% found once. These data were also reused for a study on T cells expressing NK-cell markers.

The sample comprised CD4+ T cells sorted from blood. Source of these receptors: a woman aged 18-29 years in good health.

This chain connects TRBV6-9 to TRBJ2-7; 8 bases fit TRBD2. J was trimmed by 2 bases and V by 2 bases; bases with no gene match: 11. The CDR3 extends over 17 amino acids. The germline V gene encodes CDR1 MNHGY and CDR2 SVAAGI. The CDR3 sequence: CASSYPLVGTRAYEQYF. CDR3 in DNA: TGTGCCAGCAGTTATCCACTAGTAGGGACTAGGGCCTACGAGCAGTACTTC.

This chain uses TRBV27 with TRBJ1-3; D unresolved. The CDR3 runs 15 residues. Germline-derived CDR1 and CDR2 are MNHEY and SMNVEV (reference sequence). V lost 0 bases to trimming and J lost 4 bases, with 10 bases between them. DNA of the CDR3: TGTGCCAGCAGTTTATCGCGGAAGGCAGGAAACACCATATATTTT. It yields the protein CASSLSRKAGNTIYF.

This clonotype has just a few counts. This chain uses TRBV5-1 with TRBJ2-3; D possibly corresponds to TRBD2 (6 bases). There are 15 residues in the CDR3. CDR1 SGHRS and CDR2 YFSETQ come from the germline V gene. Trimming took off 0 bases at V and 2 bases at J, with 10 bases between the two ends. The DNA for the CDR3 is TGCGCCAGCAGCTTGGGCGGGGCAGACACAGATACGCAGTATTTT. Translating it yields CASSLGGADTDTQYF.